This TCR beta chain was recovered during a study of Graves' ophthalmopathy and Graves' hyperthyroidism (dated by TCRdb to 2017 to 2018). About the full investigation: Peripheral blood samples were taken at the time of initial diagnosis, before any treatment was given. The study used signatures of the TCR beta repertoire to tell Graves' ophthalmopathy apart from Graves' hyperthyroidism and to predict which patients would progress to ophthalmopathy. In total, 135 blood samples were TCR-sequenced: 40 to 45 ophthalmopathy, 80 or so hyperthyroidism and some 17 hyperthyroidism-to-ophthalmopathy patients. To explore V-J signatures distinguishing ophthalmopathy from hyperthyroidism, a discovery set of about 99 patients (fewer than 45 ophthalmopathy, roughly 55 stable hyperthyroidism) was enrolled. An independent validation cohort comprised about 20 hyperthyroidism patients and about 16 patients who later progressed from hyperthyroidism to ophthalmopathy. In over 5 hyperthyroidism patients, the T-cell repertoires found in thyroid tissue were compared with those found in blood. Once sampling was done, hyperthyroidism patients were given methimazole at a starting dose of 30 mg daily, while ophthalmopathy patients were given high-dose intravenous methylprednisolone.

Here is what the overall study found, with its caveats: No statistical method was used to predetermine the sample size, and group allocation was not hidden from the investigators. In validation, the model predicted ophthalmopathy progression with more than 70% sensitivity and approximately 75% specificity; fewer than 15 predicted patients were CT-confirmed with GO in a median of about 7.1 months. Ophthalmopathy was separated from stable hyperthyroidism by the 13-signature model with more than 85% sensitivity and less than 82% specificity in cross-validation and with 80%/75% in the test set. Among expanded thyroid clonotypes with frequency above 0.001, most also showed up in blood, which suggests that blood repertoires may reflect the thyroid immune response.

Patients with ophthalmopathy had moderately to severely active disease, with a Clinical Activity Score of 3 or more, a NOSPECS grade of 4 or more, and a disease duration of less than 3 months. Patients with other autoimmune diseases, uncontrolled infections, pregnancy or lactation were excluded. Diagnosis was based on clinical symptoms, serum thyroxine, TRAb, thyroid ultrasound and orbital computed tomography. PBMCs were isolated from 7.5 to 10 ml of fresh peripheral blood by Ficoll-Paque density gradient centrifugation. Total RNA was extracted using Trizol reagent, and RNA quality was checked on an Agilent 2100 Bioanalyzer. CDR1 and CDR2, per the germline V gene, are KGHDR and SFDVKD. Trimming costs V 7 bases and J 1 base, and their ends lie 9 bases apart. The CDR3 sequence runs 13 residues, both termini included. The only DNA kept is the CDR3, 39 bases in frame from the first base. TCR beta CDR3 regions were amplified from RNA transcripts for repertoire sequencing. The first round was an RT-PCR using HTBI primers with the Qiagen OneStep RT-PCR kit, and this first round was followed by a second-round multiplex PCR, then size selection and purification. Libraries were sequenced on an Illumina HiSeq2000 using paired-end 100 bp reads. In the source study's methods: SOAPnuke was used for read processing, and reads with adapters, uncalled bases, a mean Phred below 15, or no exact constant-primer or identifier match were discarded. COPE v1.2.5 was used to merge the high-quality paired reads. Each unique nucleotide sequence was defined as a clonotype, and clonotypes were aligned to IMGT TRB V, D and J references with MiTCR v1.1. The analysis was limited to V-J combinations with a frequency above 0.0001, which together covered 99.2% of repertoires. For each V-J combination, a TCR clonal expansion and chaos score was defined as the ratio of F50 clonal expansion to chaos observed in the TCRdist matrix. Welch's t-statistics and random forest were used to reduce the features to about 14 V-J combinations, which were then used as input to a naive Bayes classifier. The Morisita-Horn index was used to measure how similar the thyroid and blood repertoires were. Using fastp trimming at Q25 and MiXCR clonotype assembly, TCRdb reanalyzed the public sequencing data and kept in-frame beta chains. Rows are combined by CDR3 protein, so each entry shows the most common genes and DNA. Here the V and J calls rest on TCRdb's processing, not on the authors' analysis. This sample holds 300,000 to 400,000 distinct CDR3 sequences; roughly a sixth were observed only once. Of the sample, about 12% falls within the top ten clones.

This clonotype was seen at least ten times. Its antigen target is currently unknown. The conserved phenylalanine or tryptophan is not found at the CDR3 terminus, so this likely reflects a read error. Sequenced material: peripheral blood. This clonotype originated in an adult man with Graves' ophthalmopathy. The sequence links TRBV24-1 to TRBJ2-5, with no confidently assigned D gene. The nucleotide sequence reads TGTGCCACCAGAGCCACAGTCCAAGAGACCCAGTACTAC. The resulting protein is CATRATVQETQYY.